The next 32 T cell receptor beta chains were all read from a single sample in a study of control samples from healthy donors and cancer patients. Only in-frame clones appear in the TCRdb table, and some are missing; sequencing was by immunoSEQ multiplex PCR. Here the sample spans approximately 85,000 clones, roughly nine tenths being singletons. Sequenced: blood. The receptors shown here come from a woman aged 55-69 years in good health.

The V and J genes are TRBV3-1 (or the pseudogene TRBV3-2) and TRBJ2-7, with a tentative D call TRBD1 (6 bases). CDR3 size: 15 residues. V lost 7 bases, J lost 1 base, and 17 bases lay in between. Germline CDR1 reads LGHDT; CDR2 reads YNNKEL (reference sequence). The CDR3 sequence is CASTTTTTGSYEQYF. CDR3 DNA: TGTGCCAGCACTACCACAACCACAGGGTCCTACGAGCAGTACTTC.

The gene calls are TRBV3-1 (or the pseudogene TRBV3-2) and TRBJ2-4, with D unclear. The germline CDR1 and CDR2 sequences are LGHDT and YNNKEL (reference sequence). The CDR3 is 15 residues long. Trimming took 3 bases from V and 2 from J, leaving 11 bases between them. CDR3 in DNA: TGTGCCAGCAGCCACTCGGGCGAGTCCAAAAACATTCAGTACTTC. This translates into CASSHSGESKNIQYF.

Here the CDR3 reads CASSQGVPKNIQYF. Here the CDR3 DNA reads TGTGCCAGCTCACAAGGGGTACCCAAAAACATTCAGTACTTC. The genes are TRBV18 and TRBJ2-4; TRBD1 is a possible D gene (5 bases). This CDR3 is built from 14 residues. V was clipped by 4 bases and J by 2 bases, with 9 bases between them. CDR1 and CDR2 from the germline V gene are KGHSH and LQKENI. Full variable domain (remainder filled in from reference TRBV18 and TRBJ2-4): NAGVMQNPRHLVRRRGQEARLRCSPMKGHSHVYWYRQLPEEGLKFMVYLQKENIIDESGMPKERFSAEFPKEGPSILRIQQVVRGDSAAYFCASSQGVPKNIQYFGAGTRLSVL.

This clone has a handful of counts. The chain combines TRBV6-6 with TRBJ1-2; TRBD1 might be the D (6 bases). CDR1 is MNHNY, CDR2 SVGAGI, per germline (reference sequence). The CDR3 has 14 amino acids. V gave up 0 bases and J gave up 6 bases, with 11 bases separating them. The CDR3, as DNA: TGTGCCAGCAGTTACTCGAACCAGGGGAATGGCTACACCTTC. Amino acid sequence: CASSYSNQGNGYTF.

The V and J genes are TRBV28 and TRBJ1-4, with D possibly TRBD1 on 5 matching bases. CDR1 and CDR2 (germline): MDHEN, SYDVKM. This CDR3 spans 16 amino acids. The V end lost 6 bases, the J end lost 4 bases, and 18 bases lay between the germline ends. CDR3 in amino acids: CASRPSVGDLNEKLFF. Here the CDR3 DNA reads TGTGCCAGCAGGCCATCGGTGGGGGACCTTAATGAAAAACTGTTTTTT.

The chain's CDR3 is CAISRDRAYMNTEAFF. The CDR3 region has the DNA TGTGCCATCAGCCGGGACAGAGCTTACATGAACACTGAAGCTTTCTTT. V is TRBV10-3 and J is TRBJ1-1; 7 nucleotides align to TRBD1. The germline V gene encodes CDR1 ENHRY and CDR2 SYGVKD. V lost 6 bases to trimming and J lost 0 bases; unmatched junction nucleotides: 10. The CDR3 loop spans 16 amino acids.

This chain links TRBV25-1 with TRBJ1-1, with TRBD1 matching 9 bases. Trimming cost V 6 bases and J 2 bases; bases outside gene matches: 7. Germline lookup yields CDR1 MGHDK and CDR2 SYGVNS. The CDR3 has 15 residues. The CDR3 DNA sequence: TGTGCCAGCAGCTACAGGGGGCAGATCAACACTGAAGCTTTCTTT. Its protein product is CASSYRGQINTEAFF. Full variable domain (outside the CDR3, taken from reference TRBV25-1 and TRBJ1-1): EADIYQTPRYLVIGTGKKITLECSQTMGHDKMYWYQQDPGMELHLIHYSYGVNSTEKGDLSSESTVSRIRTEHFPLTLESARPSHTSQYLCASSYRGQINTEAFFGQGTRLTVV.

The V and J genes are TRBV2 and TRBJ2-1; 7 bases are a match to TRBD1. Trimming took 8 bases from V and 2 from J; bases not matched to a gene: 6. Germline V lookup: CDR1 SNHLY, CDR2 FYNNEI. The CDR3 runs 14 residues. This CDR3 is CASVIGQAYNEQFF. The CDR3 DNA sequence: TGTGCCAGCGTTATCGGACAGGCCTACAATGAGCAGTTCTTC. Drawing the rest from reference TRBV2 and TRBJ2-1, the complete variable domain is EPEVTQTPSHQVTQMGQEVILRCVPISNHLYFYWYRQILGQKVEFLVSFYNNEISEKSEIFDDQFSVERPDGSNFTLKIRSTKLEDSAMYFCASVIGQAYNEQFFGPGTRLTVL.

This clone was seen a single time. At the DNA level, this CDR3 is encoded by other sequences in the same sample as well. The CDR3 region has the DNA TGTGCCAGCAGTTCCAACACTGAAGCTTTCTTT. Protein sequence: CASSSNTEAFF. The chain uses TRBV27 and TRBJ1-1, with D unclear. In germline, CDR1 is MNHEY, CDR2 SMNVEV (reference sequence). The CDR3 has 11 amino acids. V lost 4 bases, J lost 2 bases, and 2 bases lay in between.

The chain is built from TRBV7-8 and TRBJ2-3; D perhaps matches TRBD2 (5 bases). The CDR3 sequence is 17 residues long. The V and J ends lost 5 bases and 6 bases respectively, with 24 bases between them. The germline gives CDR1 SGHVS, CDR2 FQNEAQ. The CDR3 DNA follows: TGTGCCAGCAGCCGTCCCCTGGGAGAATCTGGTCGGGATACGCAGTATTTT. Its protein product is CASSRPLGESGRDTQYF.

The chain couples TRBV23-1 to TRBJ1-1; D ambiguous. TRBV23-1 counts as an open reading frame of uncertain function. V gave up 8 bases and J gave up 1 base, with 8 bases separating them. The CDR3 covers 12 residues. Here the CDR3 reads CASPDGNTEAFF. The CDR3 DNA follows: TGCGCCAGCCCGGACGGGAACACTGAAGCTTTCTTT.

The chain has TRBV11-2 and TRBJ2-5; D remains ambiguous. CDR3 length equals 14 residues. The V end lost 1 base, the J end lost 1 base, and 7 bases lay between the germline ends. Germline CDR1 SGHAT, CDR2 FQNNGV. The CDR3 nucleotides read TGTGCCAGCAGCTTAGGGGTAGTCCAAGAGACCCAGTACTTC. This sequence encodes CASSLGVVQETQYF.

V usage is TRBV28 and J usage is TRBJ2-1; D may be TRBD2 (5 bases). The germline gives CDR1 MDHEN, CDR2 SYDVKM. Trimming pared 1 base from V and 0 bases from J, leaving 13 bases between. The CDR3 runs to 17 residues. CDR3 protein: CASSLFRGKSSYNEQFF. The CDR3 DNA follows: TGTGCCAGCAGTTTATTTAGAGGGAAAAGCTCCTACAATGAGCAGTTCTTC.

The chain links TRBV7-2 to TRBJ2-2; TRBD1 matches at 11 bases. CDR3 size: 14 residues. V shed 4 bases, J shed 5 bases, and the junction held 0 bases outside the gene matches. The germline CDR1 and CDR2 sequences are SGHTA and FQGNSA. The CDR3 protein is CASSWDRGTGELFF. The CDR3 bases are TGTGCCAGCAGCTGGGACAGGGGGACCGGGGAGCTGTTTTTT.

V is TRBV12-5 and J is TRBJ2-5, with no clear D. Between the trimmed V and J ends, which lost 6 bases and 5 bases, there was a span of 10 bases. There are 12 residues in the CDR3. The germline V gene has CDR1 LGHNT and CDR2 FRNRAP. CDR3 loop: CASGGAGETQYF. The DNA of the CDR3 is TGTGCTAGTGGCGGAGCCGGGGAGACCCAGTACTTC.

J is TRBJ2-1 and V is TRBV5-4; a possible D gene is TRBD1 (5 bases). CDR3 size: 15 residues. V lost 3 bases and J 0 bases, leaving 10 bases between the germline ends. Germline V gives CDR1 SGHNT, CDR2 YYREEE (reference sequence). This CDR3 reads CASSWTRSSYNEQFF. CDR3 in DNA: TGTGCCAGCAGCTGGACACGGAGCTCCTACAATGAGCAGTTCTTC.

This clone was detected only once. The CDR3 here is CASTQVSNQPQHF. The CDR3 bases are TGTGCCAGCACGCAGGTGAGCAATCAGCCCCAGCATTTT. The rearrangement joins TRBV6-5 to TRBJ1-5; D gene unclear. Looked up from germline, CDR1 is MNHEY and CDR2 is SVGAGI. The CDR3 consists of 13 residues. The V and J ends lost 7 bases and 1 base respectively, with 8 bases between them.

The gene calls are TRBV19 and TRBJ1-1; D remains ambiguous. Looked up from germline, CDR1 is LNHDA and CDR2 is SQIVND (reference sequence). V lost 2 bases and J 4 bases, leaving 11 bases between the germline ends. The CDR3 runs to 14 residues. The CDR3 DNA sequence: TGTGCCAGTAGTATATTAACGGGGTTCACTGAAGCTTTCTTT. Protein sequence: CASSILTGFTEAFF.

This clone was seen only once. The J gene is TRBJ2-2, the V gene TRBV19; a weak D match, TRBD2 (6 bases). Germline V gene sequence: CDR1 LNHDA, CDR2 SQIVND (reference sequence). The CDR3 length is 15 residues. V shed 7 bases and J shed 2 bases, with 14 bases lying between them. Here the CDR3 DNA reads TGTGCCAGTACCGACCCTGGGACTAACACCGGGGAGCTGTTTTTT. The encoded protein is CASTDPGTNTGELFF. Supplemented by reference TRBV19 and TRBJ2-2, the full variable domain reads DGGITQSPKYLFRKEGQNVTLSCEQNLNHDAMYWYRQDPGQGLRLIYYSQIVNDFQKGDIAEGYSVSREKKESFPLTVTSAQKNPTAFYLCASTDPGTNTGELFFGEGSRLTVL.

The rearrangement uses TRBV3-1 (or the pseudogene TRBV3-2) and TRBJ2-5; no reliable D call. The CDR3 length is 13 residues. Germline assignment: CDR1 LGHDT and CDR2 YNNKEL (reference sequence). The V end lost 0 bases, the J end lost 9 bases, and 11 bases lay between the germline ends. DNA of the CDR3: TGTGCCAGCAGCCAAGAGTTGGGGAAGGCCCAGTACTTC. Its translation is CASSQELGKAQYF.

The CDR3 spells CASSYRTSGDTEAFF. CDR3 sequence (DNA): TGTGCCAGCAGTTACCGGACTTCAGGGGACACTGAAGCTTTCTTT. J is TRBJ1-1 and V is TRBV6-5; D is possibly TRBD1 (6 bases). Germline CDR1 and CDR2: MNHEY and SVGAGI. CDR3 length: 15 amino acids. The ends were cut back, 2 bases at V and 3 bases at J, with 13 bases in the middle.

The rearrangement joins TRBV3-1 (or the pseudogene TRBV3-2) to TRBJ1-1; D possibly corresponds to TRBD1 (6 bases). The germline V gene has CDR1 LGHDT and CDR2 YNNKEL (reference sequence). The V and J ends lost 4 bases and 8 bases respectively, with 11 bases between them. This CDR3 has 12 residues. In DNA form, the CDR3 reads TGTGCCAGCAGCCTCGGTAGGGGGGAAGCTTTCTTT. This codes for CASSLGRGEAFF.

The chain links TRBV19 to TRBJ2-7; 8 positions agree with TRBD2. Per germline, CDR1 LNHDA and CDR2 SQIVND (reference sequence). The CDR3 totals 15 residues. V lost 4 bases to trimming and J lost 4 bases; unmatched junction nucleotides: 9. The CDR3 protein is CASSSEGGLAYEQYF. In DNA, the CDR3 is TGTGCCAGTAGTAGCGAGGGTGGACTAGCTTACGAGCAGTACTTC. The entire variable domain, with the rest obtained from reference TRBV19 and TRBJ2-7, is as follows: DGGITQSPKYLFRKEGQNVTLSCEQNLNHDAMYWYRQDPGQGLRLIYYSQIVNDFQKGDIAEGYSVSREKKESFPLTVTSAQKNPTAFYLCASSSEGGLAYEQYFGPGTRLTVT.

CDR3 DNA sequence: TGTGCCAGCAGTGATGCAGGATATGGCTACACCTTC. Residues: CASSDAGYGYTF. J is TRBJ1-2 and V is TRBV25-1, with D unclear. The germline V and J ends were trimmed by 3 bases and 5 bases, with 7 bases remaining between them. CDR3 length: 12 residues. Germline values: CDR1 MGHDK, CDR2 SYGVNS.

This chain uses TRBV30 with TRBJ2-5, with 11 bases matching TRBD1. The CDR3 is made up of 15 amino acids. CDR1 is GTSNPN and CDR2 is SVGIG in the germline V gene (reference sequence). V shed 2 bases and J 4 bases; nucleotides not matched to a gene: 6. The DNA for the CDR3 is TGTGCCTGGAGTACTACCGGGACAGGGGGAGAGACCCAGTACTTC. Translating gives CAWSTTGTGGETQYF.

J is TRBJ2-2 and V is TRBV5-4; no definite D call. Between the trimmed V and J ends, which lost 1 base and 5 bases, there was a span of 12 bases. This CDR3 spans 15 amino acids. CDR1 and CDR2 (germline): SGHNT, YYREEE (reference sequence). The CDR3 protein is CASSLSRGYTGELFF. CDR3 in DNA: TGTGCCAGCAGCTTGTCACGAGGCTATACCGGGGAGCTGTTTTTT.

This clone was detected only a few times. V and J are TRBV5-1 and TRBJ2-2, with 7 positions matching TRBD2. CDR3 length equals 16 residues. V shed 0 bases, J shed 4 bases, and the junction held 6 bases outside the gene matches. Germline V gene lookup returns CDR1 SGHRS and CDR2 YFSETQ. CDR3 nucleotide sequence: TGCGCCAGCAGCTTGGCGGGAGGCCCGGGCACCGGGGAGCTGTTTTTT. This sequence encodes CASSLAGGPGTGELFF.

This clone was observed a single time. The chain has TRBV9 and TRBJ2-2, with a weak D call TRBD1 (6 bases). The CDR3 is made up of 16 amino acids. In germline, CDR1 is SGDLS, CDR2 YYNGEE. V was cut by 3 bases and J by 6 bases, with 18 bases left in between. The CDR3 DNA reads TGTGCCAGCAGCGAGTCACCAGGGGTGGCGGCCGGGGAGCTGTTTTTT. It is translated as CASSESPGVAAGELFF. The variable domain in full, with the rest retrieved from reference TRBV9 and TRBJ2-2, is DSGVTQTPKHLITATGQRVTLRCSPRSGDLSVYWYQQSLDQGLQFLIQYYNGEERAKGNILERFSAQQFPDLHSELNLSSLELGDSALYFCASSESPGVAAGELFFGEGSRLTVL.

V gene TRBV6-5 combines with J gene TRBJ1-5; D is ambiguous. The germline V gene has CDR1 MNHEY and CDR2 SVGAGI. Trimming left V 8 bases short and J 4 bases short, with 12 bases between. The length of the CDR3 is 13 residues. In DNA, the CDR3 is TGTGCCAGCTCAACCAGACTAAATCAGCCCCAGCATTTT. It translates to CASSTRLNQPQHF.

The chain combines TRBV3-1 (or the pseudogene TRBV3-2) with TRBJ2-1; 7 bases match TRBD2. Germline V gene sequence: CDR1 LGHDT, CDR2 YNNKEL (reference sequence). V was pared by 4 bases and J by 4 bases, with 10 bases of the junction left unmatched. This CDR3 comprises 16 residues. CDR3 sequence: CASSPGSGAGYNEQFF. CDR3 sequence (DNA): TGTGCCAGCAGCCCGGGATCGGGAGCGGGATACAATGAGCAGTTCTTC.

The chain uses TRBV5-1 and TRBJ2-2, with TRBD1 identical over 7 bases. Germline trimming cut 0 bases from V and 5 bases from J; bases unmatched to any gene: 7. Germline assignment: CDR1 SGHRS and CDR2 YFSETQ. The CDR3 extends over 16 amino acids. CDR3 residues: CASSLEGGQLTGELFF. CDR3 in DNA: TGCGCCAGCAGCTTGGAAGGGGGACAGTTAACCGGGGAGCTGTTTTTT.

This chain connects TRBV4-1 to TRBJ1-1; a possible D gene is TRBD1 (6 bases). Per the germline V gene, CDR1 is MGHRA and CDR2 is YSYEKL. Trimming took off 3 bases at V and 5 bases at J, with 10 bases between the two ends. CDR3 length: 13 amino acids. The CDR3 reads CASSHGTITEAFF. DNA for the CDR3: TGCGCCAGCAGCCATGGGACAATAACTGAAGCTTTCTTT.